The 14 T cell receptor beta chains presented below share a single source sample, sequenced in a study of blood T cells in healthy people across ages (dated by TCRdb to between 2014 and 2016). Library preparation was by 5' RACE. The sequencing machine was an Illumina HiSeq 2500. A second PCR of about 7 to 12 cycles was run with a J-beta primer mix and a sample-barcoded 5' primer. TCRdb reprocessing: public reads trimmed at Q25 with fastp, clones called with MiXCR, in-frame beta chains kept. Rows matching on CDR3 protein sequence are summarized as one entry with the most common DNA and genes. This sample gives around 1,600,000 distinct CDR3 sequences in total; about 42% of them show up just once. Of the sample, 4% is held by the ten largest clones. The sequencing input was blood. All receptors derive from a woman younger than 30 in good health.

The gene calls are TRBV12-3 or TRBV12-4 and TRBJ1-5; perhaps TRBD1 as D (6 bases). The CDR3 spans 16 residues. V lost 1 base and J 3 bases, leaving 13 bases between the germline ends. The CDR3 DNA sequence: TGTGCCAGCAGTTTAGGGGACATGTACGCCAATCAGCCCCAGCATTTT. Its protein product is CASSLGDMYANQPQHF.

The sample holds a few counts of this clonotype. The chain uses TRBV9 and TRBJ2-3, with D possibly matching TRBD1 (5 bases). Germline loops: CDR1 SGDLS, CDR2 YYNGEE. The germline V and J ends were trimmed by 4 bases and 4 bases, with 16 bases remaining between them. There are 15 residues in the CDR3. In DNA form, the CDR3 reads TGTGCCAGCAGCCCAACCCAGGGCCCCTCAGATACGCAGTATTTT. Translation: CASSPTQGPSDTQYF.

The genes are TRBV2 and TRBJ1-1; D is undetermined. CDR1 and CDR2 from the germline V gene are SNHLY and FYNNEI. This CDR3 is 14 amino acids long. The V and J ends lost 4 bases and 6 bases respectively, with 15 bases between them. This chain's CDR3 is CASSGRPVGAEAFF. The CDR3 DNA follows: TGTGCCAGCAGTGGGCGGCCAGTGGGTGCTGAAGCTTTCTTT.

Of note for this clonotype: A much larger clonotype is one base distant, so this may be a read error. The CDR3 sequence: CASSLATVYGYTF. For the CDR3, the DNA is TGTGCCAGCAGTTTAGCGACAGTCTATGGCTACACCTTC. V is TRBV28 and J is TRBJ1-2; the D gene is possibly TRBD1 (5 bases). The CDR3 totals 13 residues. Germline CDR1 is MDHEN and CDR2 is SYDVKM. The V gene lost 2 bases and the J gene lost 4 bases, with 8 bases spanning the gap.

The chain carries TRBV20-1 and TRBJ1-1, with 8 bases matching TRBD1. After removal of 6 bases from V and 7 bases from J, the junction contained 10 bases not matched to a gene. Per germline, CDR1 DFQATT and CDR2 SNEGSKA (reference sequence). This CDR3 region has 13 residues. CDR3 region: CSARTGMGDEAFF. The CDR3 bases are TGCAGTGCCAGGACAGGGATGGGGGATGAAGCTTTCTTT.

At least ten counts were recorded for this clonotype. The chain links TRBV2 to TRBJ2-7; D is ambiguous. Trimming pared 3 bases from V and 4 bases from J, leaving 1 base between. Per the germline V gene, CDR1 is SNHLY and CDR2 is FYNNEI. CDR3 length equals 10 residues. The CDR3 DNA reads as TGTGCCAGCAGTGAGTACGAGCAGTACTTC. It encodes CASSEYEQYF.

The chain couples TRBV20-1 to TRBJ2-7; 8 nucleotides match TRBD2. Losses at the gene ends were 5 bases for V and 1 base for J; bases not matched to a gene: 4. This CDR3 spans 13 amino acids. Germline CDR1 reads DFQATT; CDR2 reads SNEGSKA (reference sequence). The CDR3 loop is CSAGLALSYEQYF. CDR3 nucleotide sequence: TGCAGTGCTGGACTAGCCCTTTCCTACGAGCAGTACTTC.

The gene calls are TRBV21-1 and TRBJ1-6; the D call in the table, TRBD1, was not verified against the DNA. TRBV21-1 is an annotated pseudogene. This CDR3 has 15 residues. The chain's CDR3 is CASRPIRQRNSPLHF. As DNA, the CDR3 is TGTGCCAGCAGACCGATAAGACAGCGAAATTCACCCCTCCACTTT.

The chain couples TRBV4-3 to TRBJ2-4, with D unclear. CDR1 is LGHNA and CDR2 is YSLEER in the germline V gene. The length of the CDR3 is 16 residues. Trimming removed 4 bases at V and 8 bases at J, with 21 bases between. CDR3 sequence reads: CASSPRWAPRWDIQYF. DNA of the CDR3: TGCGCCAGCAGCCCAAGATGGGCCCCAAGATGGGACATTCAGTACTTC.

The chain recombines TRBV4-2 with TRBJ1-4; D ambiguous. Germline V gene data show CDR1 as LGHNA and CDR2 as YNFKEQ. Trimming shortened V by 4 bases and J by 0 bases, and 9 bases separated the two germline ends. The CDR3 has 15 residues. The chain's CDR3 is CASSRADSTNEKLFF. CDR3 in DNA: TGTGCCAGCAGCCGAGCGGACTCAACTAATGAAAAACTGTTTTTT.

The chain couples TRBV7-2 to TRBJ2-1; possibly TRBD1 for D (5 bases). V was clipped by 5 bases and J by 7 bases, with 9 bases between them. The CDR3 runs 12 residues. The germline CDR1 and CDR2 sequences are SGHTA and FQGNSA. The CDR3 protein is CASSVTVNEQFF. CDR3 DNA sequence: TGTGCCAGCAGCGTGACAGTGAATGAGCAGTTCTTC.

The genes are TRBV5-1 and TRBJ2-3; D is possibly TRBD2 (5 bases). There are 15 residues in the CDR3. V was clipped by 2 bases and J by 4 bases, with 14 bases between them. Germline-derived CDR1 and CDR2 are SGHRS and YFSETQ. CDR3 bases: TGCGCCAGCAGCTTTGCGGAGGCAGGCGCAGATACGCAGTATTTT. It translates to CASSFAEAGADTQYF. Using reference TRBV5-1 and TRBJ2-3 for the parts outside the CDR3, the full variable domain is KAGVTQTPRYLIKTRGQQVTLSCSPISGHRSVSWYQQTPGQGLQFLFEYFSETQRNKGNFPGRFSGRQFSNSRSEMNVSTLELGDSALYLCASSFAEAGADTQYFGPGTRLTVL.

This clonotype has just a few counts. The chain carries TRBV18 and TRBJ2-1; 12 positions agree with TRBD2. Germline CDR1 is KGHSH and CDR2 is LQKENI. The CDR3 spans 16 residues. V dropped 2 bases and J dropped 2; count of bases not matched to a gene: 1. CDR3 in DNA: TGTGCCAGCTCACCAGCTAGCGGGGGGGCCTACAATGAGCAGTTCTTC. This gives the protein CASSPASGGAYNEQFF.

Ten or more counts support this clonotype. J is TRBJ1-1 and V is TRBV29-1; D is undetermined. Germline CDR1 reads SQVTM; CDR2 reads ANQGSEA. This CDR3 is 10 amino acids long. Trimming removed 4 bases from V and 2 bases from J, with 2 bases in between. The chain's CDR3 is CSVGNTEAFF. CDR3 nucleotide sequence: TGCAGCGTTGGAAACACTGAAGCTTTCTTT.